The rows below give T cell receptor beta chains drawn from one sample of a study of CD8 T cells in Susac syndrome. TCRdb fed the immunoSEQ multiplex PCR reads into MiXCR, producing one record per CDR3 protein. The data contain a few hundred thousand distinct CDR3 sequences, around 85% of them singletons. What was sequenced was CD8+ T cells from PBMCs. These receptors originate from a human donor with multiple sclerosis. CDR3s include the opening cysteine and the closing phenylalanine or tryptophan. The D gene is left open where the match is weak. For some rows the clone size is stated as once, few or many, or as a class when expanded; others skip it.

j_call	d_call	v_call	clone_size	cdr3_nt	cdr3_aa
TRBJ2-7	TRBD1	TRBV7-2	.	TGTGCCAGCAGCTTAGCGGGAACGACAGGGGACTCCTACGAGCAGTACTTC	CASSLAGTTGDSYEQYF
TRBJ2-3	.	TRBV28	.	TGTGCCAGCAGTTTCCGGGTGAACACAGATACGCAGTATTTT	CASSFRVNTDTQYF
TRBJ2-7	TRBD2	TRBV9	.	TGTGCCAGCAGCGTAGGGGGACTAGGAGGCTACGAGCAGTACTTC	CASSVGGLGGYEQYF
TRBJ2-7	.	TRBV6-2/TRBV6-3	.	TGTGCCAGCAGCCAACCGGACGGCTACGAGCAGTACTTC	CASSQPDGYEQYF
TRBJ1-1	TRBD1	TRBV9	.	TGTGCCAGCAGCGACACTAGGGACAGGGTTTCCTTGAACACTGAAGCTTTCTTT	CASSDTRDRVSLNTEAFF
TRBJ2-5	.	TRBV20-1	.	TGCAGTGCTTTACGGACTGGGCAAGAGACCCAGTACTTC	CSALRTGQETQYF
TRBJ2-3	TRBD2	TRBV19	.	TGTGCCAGTAGCAGCGGACTAGCGGGTCCCACAGATACGCAGTATTTT	CASSSGLAGPTDTQYF
TRBJ2-7	.	TRBV27	.	TGTGCCAGCAGTTTAATCGCAGGGAGCGAGCAGTACTTC	CASSLIAGSEQYF
TRBJ1-5	.	TRBV6-5	.	TGTGCCAGCAGTTACTCCAGGGACAATCAGCCCCAGCATTTT	CASSYSRDNQPQHF
TRBJ2-1	TRBD2	TRBV6-5	.	TGTGCCAGCAGTTGGACTAGCGGGTCGTATTACAATGAGCAGTTCTTC	CASSWTSGSYYNEQFF
TRBJ2-7	.	TRBV7-9	once	TGTGCCAGCAGCGCGGCTTTCAGCGGGGAGCAGTACTTC	CASSAAFSGEQYF
TRBJ2-3	.	TRBV6-1	few	TGTGCCAGCAGGGAGGGGGATACGCAGTATTTT	CASREGDTQYF
TRBJ1-1	.	TRBV5-1	.	TGCGCCAGCAGCTATCAAACCCGGGACTCCGGGACTGAAGCTTTCTTT	CASSYQTRDSGTEAFF
TRBJ1-1	.	TRBV11-3	.	TGTGCCAGCAGCCGGGGTGCCCGGGAGGACGGGAGCACTGAAGCTTTCTTT	CASSRGAREDGSTEAFF
TRBJ1-2	TRBD1	TRBV5-1	.	TGCGCCAGCACACCCTGGGACAGGGACTATGGCTACACCTTC	CASTPWDRDYGYTF
TRBJ2-5	TRBD1	TRBV5-8	once	TGTGCCAGCAGCCGGGACAGGGCAGTGGAGACCCAGTACTTC	CASSRDRAVETQYF